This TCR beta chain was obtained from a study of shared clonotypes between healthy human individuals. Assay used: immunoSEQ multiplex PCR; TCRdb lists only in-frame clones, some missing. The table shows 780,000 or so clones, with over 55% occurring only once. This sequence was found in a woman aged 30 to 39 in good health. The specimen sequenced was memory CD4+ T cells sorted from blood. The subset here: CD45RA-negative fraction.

The CDR3 here is CASSQGTGDRNTIYF. CDR3 in DNA: TGTGCCAGCAGCCAAGGGACAGGGGATAGGAACACCATATATTTT. The chain is built from TRBV11-2 and TRBJ1-3; 10 nucleotides line up with TRBD1. CDR3 length: 15 amino acids. CDR1 and CDR2 (germline): SGHAT, FQNNGV. The V and J ends lost 5 bases and 7 bases, in that order; junction bases with no gene match: 8.